The 30 T cell receptor beta chains below come from one sample, sequenced in a study of cytomegalovirus exposure and HLA in healthy donors (dated 2017 in TCRdb). The library was obtained by the immunoSEQ multiplex PCR assay. For the multiplex PCR, a mixture combining 60 forward primers for TCR Vbeta segments and 13 reverse primers for TCR Jbeta segments was used. Held by TCRdb, this immuneACCESS table contains in-frame sequences only and omits some clones. Under half of the omission traces to an unresolved V gene where checked; the cause of the rest is unknown. Here the sample has 110,000 or so clones; roughly two thirds occur a single time. The ten largest clones take up roughly 8.7% of the sample. Sequencing was performed on PBMCs. These receptors were collected from a man between 18 and 35 years old in good health and CMV-seropositive.

This clone was counted only a few times. V and J are TRBV19 and TRBJ1-6, with TRBD1 matching 11 bases. Trimming cost V 10 bases and J 8 bases; bases outside gene matches: 10. This CDR3 comprises 15 residues. Germline lookup yields CDR1 LNHDA and CDR2 SQIVND (reference sequence). The chain's CDR3 is CAMRDRGYTDSPLHF. The CDR3, as DNA: TGTGCCATGAGGGACAGGGGGTACACTGATTCACCCCTCCACTTT.

This clone appeared a few times. The rearrangement joins TRBV5-6 to TRBJ2-7, with 7 bases matching TRBD1. This CDR3 spans 14 amino acids. The junction had 9 bases not matched to a gene; V was cut back by 4 bases and J by 5 bases. From germline, CDR1 is SGHDT and CDR2 YYEEEE. The CDR3 DNA reads TGTGCCAGCAGCCTAACAGGGGCGGTCAACGAGCAGTACTTC. It encodes CASSLTGAVNEQYF.

The CDR3 DNA sequence: TGTGCCAGCAGCCGCCGTCGGGTAGCGGGGGAATCCACAGATACGCAGTATTTT. Translated, it gives CASSRRRVAGESTDTQYF. The V gene is TRBV11-3, the J gene TRBJ2-3, with 9 bases fitting TRBD2. The junction had 14 bases not matched to a gene; V was cut back by 5 bases and J by 2 bases. Germline V gene sequence: CDR1 SGHNT, CDR2 YENEEA. The CDR3 contains 18 residues. Based on the CDR3 plus reference TRBV11-3 and TRBJ2-3, the full variable domain is EAGVVQSPRYKIIEKKQPVAFWCNPISGHNTLYWYLQNLGQGPELLIRYENEEAVDDSQLPKDRFSAERLKGVDSTLKIQPAELGDSAVYLCASSRRRVAGESTDTQYFGPGTRLTVL.

This clone was seen only once. The CDR3 nucleotides are TGTGCCAGCAGCTCCTCCGGGACAGGGGGCGTCGAGCAGTACTTC. Translated, it gives CASSSSGTGGVEQYF. The gene calls are TRBV5-6 and TRBJ2-7; 12 nucleotides agree with TRBD1. Germline V gene lookup returns CDR1 SGHDT and CDR2 YYEEEE. The V and J ends lost 3 bases and 6 bases, in that order; junction bases with no gene match: 7. This CDR3 comprises 15 residues.

The chain has TRBV4-1 and TRBJ2-3; D is perhaps TRBD2 (6 bases). Germline V gene lookup returns CDR1 MGHRA and CDR2 YSYEKL. This CDR3 comprises 16 residues. V lost 4 bases, J lost 0 bases, and 14 bases lay in between. CDR3 sequence: CASSLRGMPSTDTQYF. The CDR3, as DNA: TGCGCCAGCAGCCTACGGGGGATGCCTAGCACAGATACGCAGTATTTT.

The chain recombines TRBV25-1 with TRBJ1-1; 7 nucleotides agree with TRBD1. With 2 bases clipped from V and 1 base from J, the junction kept 4 bases outside the gene matches. This CDR3 is built from 15 residues. Germline CDR1 reads MGHDK; CDR2 reads SYGVNS. The CDR3 DNA is TGTGCCAGCAGTGAACGACAGGGCCCGAACACTGAAGCTTTCTTT. Residues: CASSERQGPNTEAFF.

This clone was picked up one time. V usage is TRBV28 and J usage is TRBJ2-2; TRBD2 agrees at 11 bases. Germline assignment: CDR1 MDHEN and CDR2 SYDVKM. J lost 6 bases, V lost 6 bases, and 6 bases had no gene match. The length of the CDR3 is 15 residues. The CDR3 DNA sequence: TGTGCCAGCAGACATAGCGGGGGGGTCCCCGGGGAGCTGTTTTTT. This encodes CASRHSGGVPGELFF.

V gene TRBV5-1 combines with J gene TRBJ2-1; 7 nucleotides agree with TRBD2. CDR1 and CDR2 (germline): SGHRS, YFSETQ. The junction had 7 bases not matched to a gene; V was cut back by 6 bases and J by 7 bases. This CDR3 is 13 amino acids long. The chain's CDR3 is CASNPRGDNEQFF. The CDR3 DNA is TGCGCCAGCAACCCACGGGGGGATAATGAGCAGTTCTTC.

This clone was detected once. CDR3 region: CASLTSVQETQYF. The CDR3 region has the DNA TGTGCCAGCTTGACTAGCGTCCAAGAGACCCAGTACTTC. The V and J genes are TRBV28 and TRBJ2-5; 8 nucleotides align to TRBD2. The trim removed 8 bases at V and 1 base at J, leaving 3 bases unmatched. The CDR3 totals 13 residues. CDR1 and CDR2 (germline): MDHEN, SYDVKM. The full variable domain, with the rest looked up from reference TRBV28 and TRBJ2-5, is DVKVTQSSRYLVKRTGEKVFLECVQDMDHENMFWYRQDPGLGLRLIYFSYDVKMKEKGDIPEGYSVSREKKERFSLILESASTNQTSMYLCASLTSVQETQYFGPGTRLLVL.

For the CDR3, the DNA is TGTGCCAGCAGTTTCGAGGGGGTACAGGGTTTGCATTTT. Its protein is CASSFEGVQGLHF. This chain connects TRBV6-1 to TRBJ1-5; possible D gene TRBD1, 6 bases. The CDR3 is 13 amino acids. Between the trimmed V and J ends, which lost 5 bases and 15 bases, there was a span of 20 bases. Germline-derived CDR1 and CDR2 are MNHNS and SASEGT.

This clone has a handful of counts. The chain uses TRBV27 and TRBJ2-7; 7 bases match TRBD1. V lost 4 bases, J lost 2 bases, and 11 bases stayed unmatched. CDR1 is MNHEY, CDR2 SMNVEV, per germline (reference sequence). The CDR3 has 16 residues. The CDR3 coding sequence is TGTGCCAGCAGTTCACAACCGGGACAGCCACCCTACGAGCAGTACTTC. It codes for CASSSQPGQPPYEQYF.

The chain recombines TRBV4-1 with TRBJ2-2; 15 nucleotides match TRBD2. J was trimmed by 7 bases and V by 4 bases; bases with no gene match: 7. The CDR3 is made up of 17 amino acids. Germline V gene sequence: CDR1 MGHRA, CDR2 YSYEKL. In DNA, the CDR3 is TGCGCCAGCAGCCTTGGACTAGCGGGGGGGGTGGGCGGGGAGCTGTTTTTT. It specifies CASSLGLAGGVGGELFF.

This chain links TRBV2 with TRBJ1-6; possible D gene TRBD1, 5 bases. The CDR3 spans 14 residues. Trimming left V 6 bases short and J 6 bases short, with 12 bases between. CDR1 and CDR2 from the germline V gene are SNHLY and FYNNEI. In DNA, the CDR3 is TGTGCCAGCAGGGTTCCAGGGTCTAATTCACCCCTCCACTTT. Encoded protein: CASRVPGSNSPLHF.

The chain uses TRBV9 and TRBJ2-2; D not resolved. The V gene's germline CDR1 is SGDLS and CDR2 YYNGEE. The CDR3 loop spans 15 amino acids. Trimming left V 3 bases short and J 4 bases short, with 13 bases between. The CDR3 spells CASSATLGRTGELFF. DNA for the CDR3: TGTGCCAGCAGCGCTACCCTAGGTCGCACCGGGGAGCTGTTTTTT.

The chain carries TRBV5-4 and TRBJ1-6; D gene uncertain. V lost 0 bases and J lost 2, with 18 bases in between. Germline V gives CDR1 SGHNT, CDR2 YYREEE (reference sequence). This CDR3 is 19 amino acids long. CDR3 sequence (DNA): TGTGCCAGCAGCTTGGGCACACTGGGAGGGATGACCTATAATTCACCCCTCCACTTT. It yields the protein CASSLGTLGGMTYNSPLHF.

V gene TRBV19 combines with J gene TRBJ2-3; 10 nucleotides agree with TRBD1. The CDR3 consists of 19 residues. Germline CDR1 reads LNHDA; CDR2 reads SQIVND (reference sequence). V lost 5 bases to trimming and J lost 4 bases; unmatched junction nucleotides: 18. DNA for the CDR3: TGTGCCAGTAGTTCCCTGCTCCCGGGACAGGGGTTCAAGGCAGATACGCAGTATTTT. It encodes CASSSLLPGQGFKADTQYF.

Comments on this clone: This sample includes further DNA sequences coding for the same CDR3. This chain links TRBV29-1 with TRBJ1-2, with 7 bases matching TRBD1. This CDR3 is 12 amino acids long. The germline CDR1 and CDR2 sequences are SQVTM and ANQGSEA. Trimming cost V 5 bases and J 8 bases; bases outside gene matches: 8. This CDR3 is CSVPKRTGGYTF. Written as DNA, the CDR3 is TGCAGCGTTCCTAAAAGGACAGGAGGCTACACCTTC.

The chain links TRBV5-1 to TRBJ2-7, with 14 nucleotides matching TRBD2. The germline V gene encodes CDR1 SGHRS and CDR2 YFSETQ. CDR3 length: 15 residues. The V segment lost 5 bases and the J segment 6 bases; nucleotides outside the gene matches: 7. CDR3 in DNA: TGCGCCAGCAGTTTTGGACTAGCGGGGGGAGGCGAGCAGTACTTC. This encodes CASSFGLAGGGEQYF.

The chain recombines TRBV6-6 with TRBJ2-3, with a possible D match to TRBD1 (5 bases). Germline loops: CDR1 MNHNY, CDR2 SVGAGI (reference sequence). CDR3 length: 14 residues. The V end was cut by 7 bases, the J end by 6 bases, with 17 bases between. The CDR3 DNA sequence: TGTGCCAGCACCCCTAGGGGCCCAAGGGATACGCAGTATTTT. Translation: CASTPRGPRDTQYF.

The chain uses TRBV6-1 and TRBJ1-5; D call uncertain. This CDR3 is 13 amino acids long. The germline CDR1 and CDR2 sequences are MNHNS and SASEGT. Trimming pared 2 bases from V and 4 bases from J, leaving 6 bases between. CDR3 in amino acids: CASSESENQPQHF. CDR3 bases: TGTGCCAGCAGTGAATCGGAGAATCAGCCCCAGCATTTT.

The chain links TRBV9 to TRBJ2-2; D is ambiguous. CDR1 and CDR2 (germline): SGDLS, YYNGEE. Between the trimmed V and J ends, which lost 0 bases and 6 bases, there was a span of 6 bases. CDR3 length: 13 amino acids. The DNA for the CDR3 is TGTGCCAGCAGCGTAGCTGAGGCCGGGGAGCTGTTTTTT. It codes for CASSVAEAGELFF.

A few counts support this clone. This chain links TRBV5-1 with TRBJ2-5; TRBD1 matches 7 bases. This CDR3 has 20 amino acids. J gave up 4 bases and V 6 bases, and 27 bases lay outside the gene matches. Germline CDR1 and CDR2: SGHRS and YFSETQ. The CDR3 coding sequence is TGCGCCAGCATAGCCCAGTCTGTCGGCCGACAGGGAAAGGTGCGAGAGACCCAGTACTTC. Translating gives CASIAQSVGRQGKVRETQYF.

The chain employs TRBV18 and TRBJ1-1, with D maybe TRBD1 (5 bases). The CDR3 sequence is 15 residues long. Germline V gene sequence: CDR1 KGHSH, CDR2 LQKENI. Deletions cut 4 bases from V and 0 bases from J, with 12 bases between. CDR3 sequence reads: CASSRLDSLNTEAFF. The CDR3 DNA reads as TGTGCCAGCTCACGACTCGACAGCCTGAACACTGAAGCTTTCTTT.

V usage is TRBV7-8 and J usage is TRBJ1-1, with unresolved D. V was clipped by 4 bases and J by 1 base, with 16 bases between them. The CDR3 has 16 residues. CDR1 SGHVS and CDR2 FQNEAQ come from the germline V gene. CDR3 coding DNA: TGTGCCAGCAGCTCTACGGGTGCCCGCCCGAACACTGAAGCTTTCTTT. It translates to CASSSTGARPNTEAFF.

As to this clone: This sample includes further DNA sequences coding for the same CDR3. The J gene is TRBJ1-1, the V gene TRBV2; a weak D match, TRBD1 (5 bases). There are 14 residues in the CDR3. Germline CDR1 reads SNHLY; CDR2 reads FYNNEI. V was trimmed by 7 bases and J by 3 bases, leaving 15 bases between them. In DNA form, the CDR3 reads TGTGCCAGCATGGACCTGGGGCTATACACTGAAGCTTTCTTT. Amino acid sequence: CASMDLGLYTEAFF.

This clone was seen a few times. The CDR3 here is CASSFTVPGNYEQYV. CDR3 bases: TGTGCCAGCAGCTTTACGGTACCTGGTAACTACGAGCAGTACGTC. The J gene is TRBJ2-7, the V gene TRBV11-2, with no clear D. V lost 3 bases, J lost 3 bases, and 15 bases lay in between. Germline V gene data show CDR1 as SGHAT and CDR2 as FQNNGV. The CDR3 sequence is 15 residues long.

V usage is TRBV2 and J usage is TRBJ2-1, with 15 bases aligning to TRBD2. The V gene end was trimmed by 9 bases and the J gene end by 8 bases; junction bases not matched to a gene: 11. The CDR3 spans 16 residues. Looked up from germline, CDR1 is SNHLY and CDR2 is FYNNEI. Written as DNA, the CDR3 is TGTGCCAGTTGCCCCGGACTAGCGGGGGGGCAAGATGAGCAGTTCTTC. Protein: CASCPGLAGGQDEQFF.

The rearrangement uses TRBV5-6 and TRBJ2-5, with TRBD2 matching 8 bases. V was pared by 3 bases and J by 5 bases, with 21 bases of the junction left unmatched. CDR1 and CDR2 from the germline V gene are SGHDT and YYEEEE. The CDR3 is made up of 19 amino acids. The CDR3 DNA reads TGTGCCAGCAGCTCTAGCCCGACTAGCGTGCTTGTGTCCTGGGAGACCCAGTACTTC. This encodes CASSSSPTSVLVSWETQYF.

There are a few counts of this clone. The chain is built from TRBV5-6 and TRBJ2-5; 13 bases are a match to TRBD2. The CDR3 is made up of 16 amino acids. J gave up 4 bases and V 4 bases, and 7 bases lay outside the gene matches. Germline V CDR1 and CDR2: SGHDT, YYEEEE. CDR3 in amino acids: CASSVTSGGRGETQYF. DNA of the CDR3: TGTGCCAGCAGCGTGACTAGCGGGGGGCGCGGAGAGACCCAGTACTTC. Using reference TRBV5-6 and TRBJ2-5 for the parts outside the CDR3, the full variable domain is DAGVTQSPTHLIKTRGQQVTLRCSPKSGHDTVSWYQQALGQGPQFIFQYYEEEERQRGNFPDRFSGHQFPNYSSELNVNALLLGDSALYLCASSVTSGGRGETQYFGPGTRLLVL.

The chain is built from TRBV6-5 and TRBJ1-6, with D possibly being TRBD1 (6 bases). This CDR3 contains 15 residues. V shed 5 bases and J shed 10 bases, with 18 bases lying between them. From germline, CDR1 is MNHEY and CDR2 SVGAGI. The CDR3: CASSIRGQTESPLHF. CDR3 in DNA: TGTGCCAGCAGTATCCGTGGACAGACTGAGTCACCCCTCCACTTT.